This TCR beta chain originates from a study of CD8 T cells in Susac syndrome. TCR beta sequencing was performed on blood CD8+ and CD4+ T cells. In the case of this clonotype: Its antigen is as yet unknown.

Germline assignment: CDR1 MNHEY and CDR2 SVGEGT. The V gene lost 4 bases and the J gene lost 4 bases, with 14 bases spanning the gap. The CDR3 covers 14 residues. Study observations and caveats: The study recognized that the number of individuals in its TCR sequencing and HLA analysis was relatively small.

When the RNA was reverse transcribed, random hexamers were used with an input of 0.5 to 1 ug. Amplification of TCR beta CDR3 by immunoSEQ multiplex PCR spanned 54 Vbeta and 13 Jbeta. TCRdb called the immunoSEQ multiplex PCR reads again in MiXCR, with one record for every CDR3 protein. The table records approximately 53,000 distinct CDR3 sequences, 85% to 95% of them present only once. This TCR was recovered from a human donor with multiple sclerosis. The specimen was CD8+ T cells from PBMCs. The rearrangement joins TRBV6-2 or TRBV6-3 to TRBJ2-7; D possibly uses TRBD1 or TRBD2 (5 bases each). The CDR3 loop reads CASSFAGRVYEQYF. CDR3 nucleotides: TGTGCCAGCAGTTTCGCAGGGAGAGTATACGAGCAGTACTTC.